The next 25 T cell receptor beta chains were all read from a single sample in a study of regulatory T cells in long-lasting Graves disease. Construction of TCR beta libraries relied on iRepertoire HTBI primers and on Arm-PCR targeting CDR3 regions. MiXCR, applied by TCRdb to the multiplex PCR reads, yields one record per CDR3 protein. This repertoire shows about 310,000 distinct CDR3 sequences, roughly a fifth found once; its top ten account for around 50%. The sample's time point: persistent/refractory GD, antithyroid drugs over 5 years with positive TRAb. Following extraction of RNA from PBMCs, that RNA was used to make the TCR library. Here the sequenced sample was peripheral blood mononuclear cells (PBMCs), taken when the disease was refractory, from a patient treated with antithyroid drugs. Receptors were obtained from a female donor with Graves disease.

This rearrangement joins TRBV6-1 to TRBJ2-7; D remains unclear. Germline CDR1 reads MNHNS; CDR2 reads SASEGT. The CDR3 sequence is 14 residues long. Deletions cut 10 bases from V and 2 bases from J, with 18 bases between. CDR3 nucleotides: TGTGCCAACAACGCAGGTTACGTACCCTACGAGCAGTACTTC. Protein: CANNAGYVPYEQYF.

The V and J genes are TRBV27 and TRBJ1-1; D not resolved. Trimming stripped 2 bases from V and 5 bases from J, with 18 bases between. Germline CDR1 and CDR2: MNHEY and SMNVEV (reference sequence). This CDR3 is built from 16 residues. The CDR3 sequence: CASSLTFYAGPTEAFF. The CDR3 nucleotides are TGTGCCAGCAGTTTAACCTTCTACGCTGGGCCGACTGAAGCTTTCTTT.

Details on this clonotype: An end of the junction does not agree with germline; a read error may underlie this. The V call is TRBV7-2, the J call TRBJ2-7, with TRBD2 as a possible D gene (6 bases). CDR1 and CDR2 (germline): SGHTA, FQGNSA. CDR3 length: 12 residues. CDR3 in amino acids: CAGSLGGYEQYF. The DNA for the CDR3 is TGTGCCGGCAGCTTGGGGGGCTACGAGCAGTACTTC.

This clonotype was observed a few times. V is TRBV5-1 and J is TRBJ2-1; D may be TRBD2 (6 bases). V was clipped by 4 bases and J by 0 bases, with 23 bases between them. Per germline, CDR1 SGHRS and CDR2 YFSETQ. This CDR3 comprises 19 residues. This CDR3 reads CASSPDSGTPMGSYNEQFF. CDR3 DNA: TGCGCCAGCAGCCCCGATTCCGGGACTCCCATGGGCTCCTACAATGAGCAGTTCTTC.

The V gene is TRBV12-3 or TRBV12-4, the J gene TRBJ2-3, with unresolved D. Trimming took 2 bases from V and 2 from J, leaving 5 bases between them. This CDR3 is built from 13 residues. The CDR3 reads CASSLRVTDTQYF. CDR3 sequence (DNA): TGTGCCAGCAGTTTACGGGTCACAGATACGCAGTATTTT.

The V gene is TRBV12-3 or TRBV12-4, the J gene TRBJ2-2; 9 bases align to TRBD2. Losses at the gene ends were 3 bases for V and 4 bases for J; bases not matched to a gene: 3. This CDR3 region has 15 residues. CDR3 nucleotide sequence: TGTGCCAGCAGTTTGGTAGCGGGAGTCACCGGGGAGCTGTTTTTT. Its translation is CASSLVAGVTGELFF.

This clonotype was recorded many times. CDR3 DNA sequence: TGTGCCAGCGCGCGCCAGGGGCTCTACGAGCAGTACTTC. As protein: CASARQGLYEQYF. This chain uses TRBV7-9 with TRBJ2-7, with D possibly TRBD1 on 6 matching bases. Between the trimmed V and J ends, which lost 8 bases and 3 bases, there was a span of 14 bases. Per germline, CDR1 SEHNR and CDR2 FQNEAQ (reference sequence). The CDR3 length is 13 residues.

This clonotype has just a few counts. The CDR3 reads CAWRSKGVPTEAFF. Here the CDR3 DNA reads TGTGCCTGGAGATCAAAGGGGGTCCCCACTGAAGCTTTCTTT. The V call is TRBV30, the J call TRBJ1-1, with a tentative D call TRBD1 (6 bases). Trimming stripped 3 bases from V and 4 bases from J, with 15 bases between. This CDR3 spans 14 amino acids. Per germline, CDR1 GTSNPN and CDR2 SVGIG (reference sequence).

This clonotype was counted only a few times. The gene calls are TRBV19 and TRBJ2-2, with a possible D match to TRBD2 (6 bases). The length of the CDR3 is 17 residues. Per germline, CDR1 LNHDA and CDR2 SQIVND (reference sequence). V was pared by 0 bases and J by 4 bases, with 15 bases between. CDR3 sequence (DNA): TGTGCCAGTAGTATAGATCTGACTAGAGATAGCACCGGGGAGCTGTTTTTT. Residues: CASSIDLTRDSTGELFF.

This clonotype was observed at least ten times. The chain links TRBV2 to TRBJ2-7, with D unclear. This CDR3 is 12 amino acids long. In germline, CDR1 is SNHLY, CDR2 FYNNEI. V lost 2 bases, J lost 4 bases, and 6 bases lay in between. This CDR3 is CASSEHFYEQYF. The CDR3 DNA sequence: TGTGCCAGCAGTGAACACTTTTACGAGCAGTACTTC. Combining the CDR3 with reference TRBV2 and TRBJ2-7 gives the whole variable domain EPEVTQTPSHQVTQMGQEVILRCVPISNHLYFYWYRQILGQKVEFLVSFYNNEISEKSEIFDDQFSVERPDGSNFTLKIRSTKLEDSAMYFCASSEHFYEQYFGPGTRLTVT.

This chain uses TRBV4-1 with TRBJ2-5; 9 bases align to TRBD2. V gave up 0 bases and J gave up 7 bases; unmatched junction bases: 6. The CDR3 length is 15 residues. Per the germline V gene, CDR1 is MGHRA and CDR2 is YSYEKL. CDR3 protein: CASSQELAGMTTQYF. The CDR3 DNA is TGCGCCAGCAGCCAAGAGCTAGCGGGGATGACGACCCAGTACTTC.

V and J are TRBV29-1 and TRBJ1-1; D remains unclear. Between the trimmed V and J ends, which lost 3 bases and 1 base, there was a span of 9 bases. Germline-derived CDR1 and CDR2 are SQVTM and ANQGSEA. The CDR3 has 13 residues. CDR3 nucleotide sequence: TGCAGCGTTGACAGGCCCGAGAACACTGAAGCTTTCTTT. Residues: CSVDRPENTEAFF.

This clonotype was observed at least ten times. The rearrangement uses TRBV7-2 and TRBJ2-7; weak D call: TRBD1 (7 bases). Germline V gives CDR1 SGHTA, CDR2 FQGNSA. The CDR3 sequence is 15 residues long. Trimming removed 1 base at V and 4 bases at J, with 14 bases between. As DNA, the CDR3 is TGTGCCAGCAGCTTAGGCGGGACAGAAATATACGAGCAGTACTTC. Encoded protein: CASSLGGTEIYEQYF.

A note on this clonotype: This may be a read error, as it is one base from a much larger clone. Because the CDR3 is missing its conserved closing phenylalanine or tryptophan, this is likely a read error. The rearrangement links TRBV6-1 to TRBJ2-5; D ambiguous. Germline V gene data show CDR1 as MNHNS and CDR2 as SASEGT. This CDR3 has 13 amino acids. Trimming took off 2 bases at V and 2 bases at J, with 6 bases between the two ends. CDR3 in DNA: TGTGCCAGCAGTGAAACAGAGCAAGAGACCCAGTACTCC. Translated: CASSETEQETQYS.

This clonotype was counted many times. The V call is TRBV11-1, the J call TRBJ1-2; D uncertain. Trimming took 0 bases from V and 4 from J, leaving 6 bases between them. The CDR3 consists of 13 residues. Per germline, CDR1 SGHAT and CDR2 FQDESV (reference sequence). DNA for the CDR3: TGTGCCAGCAGCTTAGCCTCAGGCTATGGCTACACCTTC. Residues: CASSLASGYGYTF.

This clonotype was found many times. The chain combines TRBV29-1 with TRBJ2-5, with 11 bases lining up with TRBD1. V was pared by 2 bases and J by 5 bases, with 7 bases of the junction left unmatched. The CDR3 extends over 15 amino acids. Per germline, CDR1 SQVTM and CDR2 ANQGSEA. The CDR3 DNA reads as TGCAGCGTTGAATTGGACAGGGGGCCAATGGAGACCCAGTACTTC. Residues: CSVELDRGPMETQYF.

The V and J genes are TRBV27 and TRBJ2-1; D not certain. Trimming removed 2 bases at V and 3 bases at J, with 17 bases between. The CDR3 contains 17 residues. CDR1 is MNHEY, CDR2 SMNVEV, per germline (reference sequence). CDR3 DNA: TGTGCCAGCAGTTTAGGGTTTGTAGAATCTAACTACAATGAGCAGTTCTTC. Translated: CASSLGFVESNYNEQFF.

The sample holds many counts of this clonotype. V gene TRBV2 combines with J gene TRBJ1-2; D is unresolved. The germline V gene encodes CDR1 SNHLY and CDR2 FYNNEI. V dropped 7 bases and J dropped 4 bases, with 10 bases sitting between them. The CDR3 runs to 12 residues. CDR3: CASTVASYGYTF. The CDR3 DNA reads as TGTGCCAGCACCGTGGCTTCCTATGGCTACACCTTC.

This clonotype was seen a few times. Here the CDR3 reads CASSIGQPYEQYF. The CDR3 nucleotides read TGTGCCAGTAGTATTGGACAGCCCTACGAGCAGTACTTC. This chain uses TRBV19 with TRBJ2-7; D perhaps matches TRBD1 (6 bases). The CDR3 has 13 residues. Per germline, CDR1 LNHDA and CDR2 SQIVND (reference sequence). V was pared by 3 bases and J by 2 bases, with 8 bases between. Variable domain in full (rest from reference TRBV19 and TRBJ2-7): DGGITQSPKYLFRKEGQNVTLSCEQNLNHDAMYWYRQDPGQGLRLIYYSQIVNDFQKGDIAEGYSVSREKKESFPLTVTSAQKNPTAFYLCASSIGQPYEQYFGPGTRLTVT.

The J gene is TRBJ1-1, the V gene TRBV15; the match to TRBD1 covers 9 bases. J was trimmed by 8 bases and V by 5 bases; bases with no gene match: 6. Germline CDR1 and CDR2: LNHNV and YYDKDF (reference sequence). The CDR3 contains 13 residues. CDR3 region: CATSRDREGEAFF. CDR3 in DNA: TGTGCCACCAGCCGGGACAGGGAGGGAGAAGCTTTCTTT.

The rearrangement joins TRBV10-3 to TRBJ1-3, with no clear D. Germline-derived CDR1 and CDR2 are ENHRY and SYGVKD. V was clipped by 4 bases and J by 0 bases, with 7 bases between them. The CDR3 extends over 14 amino acids. The CDR3 loop reads CAISGGVSGNTIYF. In DNA, the CDR3 is TGTGCCATCAGTGGAGGTGTCTCTGGAAACACCATATATTTT.

This clonotype showed up many times. The chain has TRBV10-3 and TRBJ2-7; 11 nucleotides align to TRBD2. V shed 8 bases, J shed 6 bases, and the junction held 3 bases outside the gene matches. The CDR3 contains 12 residues. Germline V CDR1 and CDR2: ENHRY, SYGVKD. CDR3 residues: CAIGLAGGEQYF. For the CDR3, the DNA is TGTGCCATCGGTCTAGCGGGAGGCGAGCAGTACTTC.

V is TRBV29-1 and J is TRBJ2-7, with D possibly being TRBD2 (5 bases). The germline gives CDR1 SQVTM, CDR2 ANQGSEA. With 6 bases removed from V and 0 bases from J, the gap between germline ends came to 18 bases. CDR3 length: 15 amino acids. Here the CDR3 DNA reads TGCAGCGTATCGGGTGGGGAGCGGCTCTCCTACGAGCAGTACTTC. Its protein product is CSVSGGERLSYEQYF.

This sequence joins TRBV20-1 and TRBJ2-7; D remains ambiguous. The CDR3 length is 15 residues. Trimming left V 0 bases short and J 2 bases short, with 14 bases between. Germline CDR1 reads DFQATT; CDR2 reads SNEGSKA (reference sequence). This CDR3 is CSAREAPHATYEQYF. In DNA form, the CDR3 reads TGCAGTGCTAGAGAGGCGCCCCATGCAACCTACGAGCAGTACTTC.

This clonotype was counted ten times or more. CDR3 nucleotide sequence: TGTGCCAGCCGTGGGGACAAGAACACCGGGGAGCTGTTTTTT. Protein: CASRGDKNTGELFF. This chain links TRBV2 with TRBJ2-2, with D possibly matching TRBD1 (6 bases). The CDR3 has 14 amino acids. The ends were cut back, 8 bases at V and 1 base at J, with 11 bases in the middle. In germline, CDR1 is SNHLY, CDR2 FYNNEI.